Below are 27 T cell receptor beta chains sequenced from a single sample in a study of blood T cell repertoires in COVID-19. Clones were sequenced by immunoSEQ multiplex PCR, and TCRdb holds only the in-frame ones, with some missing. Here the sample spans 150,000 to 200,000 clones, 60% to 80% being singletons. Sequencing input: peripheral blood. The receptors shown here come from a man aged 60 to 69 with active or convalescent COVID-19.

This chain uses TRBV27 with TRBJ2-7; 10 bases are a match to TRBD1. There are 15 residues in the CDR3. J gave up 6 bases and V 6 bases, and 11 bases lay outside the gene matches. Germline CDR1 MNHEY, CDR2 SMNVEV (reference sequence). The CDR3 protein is CASSRLGQGVGEQYF. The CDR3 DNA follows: TGTGCCAGCAGCCGTTTAGGACAGGGGGTCGGCGAGCAGTACTTC.

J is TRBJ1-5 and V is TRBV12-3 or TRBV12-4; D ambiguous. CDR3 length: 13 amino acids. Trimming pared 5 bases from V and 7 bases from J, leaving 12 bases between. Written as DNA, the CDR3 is TGTGCCAGCAGTGGAGACGGGGAGCAGCCCCAGCATTTT. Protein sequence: CASSGDGEQPQHF.

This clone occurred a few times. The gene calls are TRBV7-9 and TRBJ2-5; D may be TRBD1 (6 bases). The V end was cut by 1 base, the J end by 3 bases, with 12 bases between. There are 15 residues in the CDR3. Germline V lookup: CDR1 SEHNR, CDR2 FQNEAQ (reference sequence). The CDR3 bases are TGTGCCAGCAGCTTAGGACAGGCCCCAGAAGAGACCCAGTACTTC. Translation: CASSLGQAPEETQYF. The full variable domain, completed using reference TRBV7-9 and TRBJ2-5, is DTGVSQNPRHKITKRGQNVTFRCDPISEHNRLYWYRQTLGQGPEFLTYFQNEAQLEKSRLLSDRFSAERPKGSFSTLEIQRTEQGDSAMYLCASSLGQAPEETQYFGPGTRLLVL.

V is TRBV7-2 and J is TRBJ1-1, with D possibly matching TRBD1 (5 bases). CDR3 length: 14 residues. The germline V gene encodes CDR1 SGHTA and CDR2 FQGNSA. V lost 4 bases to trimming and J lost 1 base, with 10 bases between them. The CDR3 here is CASSWRTTNTEAFF. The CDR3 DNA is TGTGCCAGCAGCTGGCGGACAACGAACACTGAAGCTTTCTTT.

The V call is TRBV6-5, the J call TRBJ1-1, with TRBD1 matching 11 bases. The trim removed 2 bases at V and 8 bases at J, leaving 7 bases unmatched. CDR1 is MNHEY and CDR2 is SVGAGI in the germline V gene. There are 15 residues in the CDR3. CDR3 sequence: CASSYRDRGEFEAFF. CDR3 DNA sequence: TGTGCCAGCAGTTACCGGGACAGGGGGGAGTTCGAAGCTTTCTTT.

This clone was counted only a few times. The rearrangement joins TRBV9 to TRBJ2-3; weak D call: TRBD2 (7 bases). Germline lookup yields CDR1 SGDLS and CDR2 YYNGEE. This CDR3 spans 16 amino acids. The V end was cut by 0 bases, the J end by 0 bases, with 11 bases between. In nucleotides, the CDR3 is TGTGCCAGCAGCGTAGGGGCGGGGGCTAGCACAGATACGCAGTATTTT. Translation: CASSVGAGASTDTQYF.

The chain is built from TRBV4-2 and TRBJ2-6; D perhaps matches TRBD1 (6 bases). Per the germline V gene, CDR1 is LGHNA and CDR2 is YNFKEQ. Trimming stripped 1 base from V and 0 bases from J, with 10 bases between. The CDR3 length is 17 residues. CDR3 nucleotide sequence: TGTGCCAGCAGCCAAGCGACAGGTATCTCTGGGGCCAACGTCCTGACTTTC. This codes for CASSQATGISGANVLTF.

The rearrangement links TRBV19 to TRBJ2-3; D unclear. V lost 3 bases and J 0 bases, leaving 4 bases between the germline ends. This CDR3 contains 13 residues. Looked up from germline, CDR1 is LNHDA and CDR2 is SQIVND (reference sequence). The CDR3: CASSIPSTDTQYF. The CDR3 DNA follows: TGTGCCAGTAGTATTCCTAGCACAGATACGCAGTATTTT.

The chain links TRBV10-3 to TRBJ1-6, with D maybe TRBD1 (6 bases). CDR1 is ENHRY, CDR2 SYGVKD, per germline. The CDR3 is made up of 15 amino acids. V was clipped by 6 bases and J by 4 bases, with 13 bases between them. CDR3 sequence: CAIRQVQGYNSPLHF. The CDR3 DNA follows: TGTGCCATCAGACAAGTACAGGGATATAATTCACCCCTCCACTTT.

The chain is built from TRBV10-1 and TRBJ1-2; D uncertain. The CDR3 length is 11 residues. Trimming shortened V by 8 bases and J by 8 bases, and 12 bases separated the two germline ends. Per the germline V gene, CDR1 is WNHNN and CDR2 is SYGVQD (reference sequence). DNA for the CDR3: TGCGCCAGCGAGCAAAGGGAGGGCTACACCTTC. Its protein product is CASEQREGYTF.

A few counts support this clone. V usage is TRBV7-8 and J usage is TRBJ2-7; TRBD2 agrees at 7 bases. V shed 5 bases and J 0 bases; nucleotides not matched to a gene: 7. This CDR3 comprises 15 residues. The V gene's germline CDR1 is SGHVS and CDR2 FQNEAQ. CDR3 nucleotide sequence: TGTGCCAGCAGCCCCCGGGGAGGGCTCTCCTACGAGCAGTACTTC. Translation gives CASSPRGGLSYEQYF.

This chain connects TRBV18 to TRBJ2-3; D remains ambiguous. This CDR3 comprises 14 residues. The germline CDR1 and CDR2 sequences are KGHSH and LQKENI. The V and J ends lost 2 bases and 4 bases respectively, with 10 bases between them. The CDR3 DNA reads TGTGCCAGCTCACCAGAGTCCGACTCAGATACGCAGTATTTT. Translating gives CASSPESDSDTQYF.

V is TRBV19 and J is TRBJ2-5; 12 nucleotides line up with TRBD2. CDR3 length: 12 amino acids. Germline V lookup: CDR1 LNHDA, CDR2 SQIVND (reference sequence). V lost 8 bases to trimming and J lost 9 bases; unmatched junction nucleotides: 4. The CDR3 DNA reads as TGTGCCAGTGGACTAGCGGGATCCCCCCAGTACTTC. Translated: CASGLAGSPQYF.

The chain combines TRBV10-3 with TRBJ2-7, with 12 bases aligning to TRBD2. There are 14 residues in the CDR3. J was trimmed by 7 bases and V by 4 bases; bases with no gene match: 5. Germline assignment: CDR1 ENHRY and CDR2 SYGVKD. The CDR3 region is CAISGGLAGEEQYF. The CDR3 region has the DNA TGTGCCATCAGTGGGGGACTAGCGGGCGAAGAGCAGTACTTC.

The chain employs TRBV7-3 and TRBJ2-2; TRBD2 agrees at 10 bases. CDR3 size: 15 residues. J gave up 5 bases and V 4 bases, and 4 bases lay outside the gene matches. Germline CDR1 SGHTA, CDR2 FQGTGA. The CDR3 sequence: CASSSLAGGTGELFF. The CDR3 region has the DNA TGTGCCAGCAGCTCCTTAGCGGGAGGAACCGGGGAGCTGTTTTTT.

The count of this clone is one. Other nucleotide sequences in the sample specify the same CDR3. The CDR3 DNA follows: TGTGCCACCAGCAGAGATCCCCGCGGCAATGAGCAGTTCTTC. Amino acid sequence: CATSRDPRGNEQFF. The J gene is TRBJ2-1, the V gene TRBV15; D uncertain. Per the germline V gene, CDR1 is LNHNV and CDR2 is YYDKDF (reference sequence). V was shortened by 0 bases and J by 6 bases, with 9 bases between the two germline ends. The CDR3 is 14 residues long.

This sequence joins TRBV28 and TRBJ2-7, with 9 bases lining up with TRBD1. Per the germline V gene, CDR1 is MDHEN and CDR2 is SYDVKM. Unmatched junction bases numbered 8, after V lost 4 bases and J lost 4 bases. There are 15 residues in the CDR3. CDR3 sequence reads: CASSSSGTGQYEQYF. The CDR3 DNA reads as TGTGCCAGCAGTTCGTCCGGGACAGGGCAGTACGAGCAGTACTTC.

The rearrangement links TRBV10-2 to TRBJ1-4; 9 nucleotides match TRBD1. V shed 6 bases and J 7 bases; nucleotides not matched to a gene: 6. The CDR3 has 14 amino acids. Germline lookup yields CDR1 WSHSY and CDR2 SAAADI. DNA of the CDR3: TGCGCCAGCAGCACAACGGGACAGGGTGAAAAACTGTTTTTT. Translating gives CASSTTGQGEKLFF.

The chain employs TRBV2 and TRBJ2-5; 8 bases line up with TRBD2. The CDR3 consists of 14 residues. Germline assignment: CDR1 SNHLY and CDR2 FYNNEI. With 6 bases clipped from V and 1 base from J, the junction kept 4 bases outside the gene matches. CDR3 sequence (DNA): TGTGCCAGCAGGCGCGGGAGGTCCCAAGAGACCCAGTACTTC. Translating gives CASRRGRSQETQYF.

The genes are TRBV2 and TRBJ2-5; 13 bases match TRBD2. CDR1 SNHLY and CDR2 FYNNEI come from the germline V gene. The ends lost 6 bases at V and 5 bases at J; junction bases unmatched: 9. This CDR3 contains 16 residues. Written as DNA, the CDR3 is TGTGCCAGCAGGGAACGACTAGCGGGAGGTCAGGAGACCCAGTACTTC. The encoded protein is CASRERLAGGQETQYF.

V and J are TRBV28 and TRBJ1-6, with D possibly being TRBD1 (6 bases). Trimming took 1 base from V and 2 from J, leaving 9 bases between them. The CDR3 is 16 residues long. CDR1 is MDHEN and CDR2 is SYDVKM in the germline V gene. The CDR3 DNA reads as TGTGCCAGCAGTTTATCCAGGGGAGCCTATAATTCACCCCTCCACTTT. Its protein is CASSLSRGAYNSPLHF.

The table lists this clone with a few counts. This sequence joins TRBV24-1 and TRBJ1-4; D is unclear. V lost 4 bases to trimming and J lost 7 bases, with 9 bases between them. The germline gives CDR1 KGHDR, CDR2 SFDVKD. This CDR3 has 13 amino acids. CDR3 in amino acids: CATSEETSEKLFF. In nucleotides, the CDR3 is TGTGCCACCAGTGAGGAGACGTCTGAAAAACTGTTTTTT.

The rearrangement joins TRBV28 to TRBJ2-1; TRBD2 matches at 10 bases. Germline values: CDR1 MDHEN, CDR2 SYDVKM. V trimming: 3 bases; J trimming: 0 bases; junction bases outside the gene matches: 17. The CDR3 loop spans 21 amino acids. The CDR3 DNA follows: TGTGCCAGCAGTTTCCCGGGACTAGCGCCCAGCGCCTGGAGCTCCTACAATGAGCAGTTCTTC. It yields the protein CASSFPGLAPSAWSSYNEQFF.

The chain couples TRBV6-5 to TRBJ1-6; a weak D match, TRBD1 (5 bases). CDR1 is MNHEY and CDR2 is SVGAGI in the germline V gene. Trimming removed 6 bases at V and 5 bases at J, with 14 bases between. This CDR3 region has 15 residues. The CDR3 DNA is TGTGCCAGCAGCCGATCAGGGCAGCATAATTCACCCCTCCACTTT. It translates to CASSRSGQHNSPLHF.

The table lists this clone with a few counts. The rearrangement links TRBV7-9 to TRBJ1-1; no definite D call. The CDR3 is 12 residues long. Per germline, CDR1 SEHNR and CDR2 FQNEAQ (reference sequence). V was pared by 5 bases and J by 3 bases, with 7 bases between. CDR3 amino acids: CASSPEYTEAFF. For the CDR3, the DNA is TGTGCCAGCAGCCCTGAGTACACTGAAGCTTTCTTT. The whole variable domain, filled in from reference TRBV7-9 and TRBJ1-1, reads DTGVSQNPRHKITKRGQNVTFRCDPISEHNRLYWYRQTLGQGPEFLTYFQNEAQLEKSRLLSDRFSAERPKGSFSTLEIQRTEQGDSAMYLCASSPEYTEAFFGQGTRLTVV.

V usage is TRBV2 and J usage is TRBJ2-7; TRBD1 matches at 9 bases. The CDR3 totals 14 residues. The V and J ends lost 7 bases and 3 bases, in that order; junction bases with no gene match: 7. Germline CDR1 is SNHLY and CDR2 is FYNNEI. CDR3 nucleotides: TGTGCCAGCACCAACGGGGACAGGGTCTACGAGCAGTACTTC. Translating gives CASTNGDRVYEQYF.

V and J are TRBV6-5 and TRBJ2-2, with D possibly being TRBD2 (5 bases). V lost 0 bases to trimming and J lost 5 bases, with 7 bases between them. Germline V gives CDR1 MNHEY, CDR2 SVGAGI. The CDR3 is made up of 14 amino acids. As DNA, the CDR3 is TGTGCCAGCAGTTACTCAGGAGGTACCGGGGAGCTGTTTTTT. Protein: CASSYSGGTGELFF.